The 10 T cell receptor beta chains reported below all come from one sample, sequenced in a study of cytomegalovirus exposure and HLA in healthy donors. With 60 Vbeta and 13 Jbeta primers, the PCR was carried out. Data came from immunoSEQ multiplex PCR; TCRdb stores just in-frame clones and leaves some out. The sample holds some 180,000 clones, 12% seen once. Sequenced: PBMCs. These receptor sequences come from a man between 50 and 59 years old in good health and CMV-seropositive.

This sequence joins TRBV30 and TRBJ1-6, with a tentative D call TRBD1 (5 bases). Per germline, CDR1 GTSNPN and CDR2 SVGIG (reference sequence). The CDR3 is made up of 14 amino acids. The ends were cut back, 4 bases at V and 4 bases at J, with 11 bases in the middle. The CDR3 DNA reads TGTGCCTGGAATTCGGACACATATAATTCACCCCTCCACTTT. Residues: CAWNSDTYNSPLHF. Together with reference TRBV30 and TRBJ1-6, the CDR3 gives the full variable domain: SQTIHQWPATLVQPVGSPLSLECTVEGTSNPNLYWYRQAAGRGLQLLFYSVGIGQISSEVPQNLSASRPQDRQFILSSKKLLLSDSGFYLCAWNSDTYNSPLHFGNGTRLTVT.

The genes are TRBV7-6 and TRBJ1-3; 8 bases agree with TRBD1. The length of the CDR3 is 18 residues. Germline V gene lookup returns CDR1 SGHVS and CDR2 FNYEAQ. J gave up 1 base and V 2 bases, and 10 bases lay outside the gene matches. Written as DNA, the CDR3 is TGTGCCAGCAGCTTAACCCCATCGGACAGGGCATCTGGAAACACCATATATTTT. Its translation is CASSLTPSDRASGNTIYF.

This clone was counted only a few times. CDR3 bases: TGTGCCAGCAGCGGGTCCACTGAAGCTTTCTTT. Its translation is CASSGSTEAFF. The rearrangement links TRBV2 to TRBJ1-1; no clear D. This CDR3 spans 11 amino acids. CDR1 is SNHLY and CDR2 is FYNNEI in the germline V gene. Trimming removed 6 bases at V and 4 bases at J, with 6 bases between. Based on the CDR3 plus reference TRBV2 and TRBJ1-1, the full variable domain is EPEVTQTPSHQVTQMGQEVILRCVPISNHLYFYWYRQILGQKVEFLVSFYNNEISEKSEIFDDQFSVERPDGSNFTLKIRSTKLEDSAMYFCASSGSTEAFFGQGTRLTVV.

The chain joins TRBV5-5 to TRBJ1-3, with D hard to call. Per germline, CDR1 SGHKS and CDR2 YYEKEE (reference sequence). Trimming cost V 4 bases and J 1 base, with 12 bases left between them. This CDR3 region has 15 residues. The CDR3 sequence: CASSREAGSGNTIYF. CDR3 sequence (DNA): TGTGCCAGCAGCAGGGAGGCAGGATCTGGAAACACCATATATTTT.

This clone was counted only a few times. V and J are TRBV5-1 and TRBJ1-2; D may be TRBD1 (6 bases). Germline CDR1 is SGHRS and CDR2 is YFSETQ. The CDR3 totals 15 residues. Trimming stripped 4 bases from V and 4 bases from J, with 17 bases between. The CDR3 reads CASSPTTGGSYGYTF. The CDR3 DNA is TGCGCCAGCAGCCCCACGACGGGGGGCAGCTATGGCTACACCTTC.

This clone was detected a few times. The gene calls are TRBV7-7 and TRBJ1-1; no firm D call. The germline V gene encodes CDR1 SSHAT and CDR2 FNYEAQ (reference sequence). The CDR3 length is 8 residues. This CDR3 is CAREEAFF. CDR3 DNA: TGTGCTCGGGAAGAAGCTTTCTTT.

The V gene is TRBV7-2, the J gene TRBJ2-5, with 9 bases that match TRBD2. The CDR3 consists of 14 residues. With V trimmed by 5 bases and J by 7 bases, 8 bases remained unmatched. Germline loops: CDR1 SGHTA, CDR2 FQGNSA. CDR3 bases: TGTGCCAGCAGCCCTAGCGGGGTTCCGGGGACCCAGTACTTC. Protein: CASSPSGVPGTQYF.

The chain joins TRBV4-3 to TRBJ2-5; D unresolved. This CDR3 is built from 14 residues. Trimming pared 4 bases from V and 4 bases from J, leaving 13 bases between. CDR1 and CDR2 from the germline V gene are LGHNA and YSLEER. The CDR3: CASSLLGLPETQYF. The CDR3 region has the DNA TGCGCCAGCAGCCTCCTAGGCCTACCAGAGACCCAGTACTTC.

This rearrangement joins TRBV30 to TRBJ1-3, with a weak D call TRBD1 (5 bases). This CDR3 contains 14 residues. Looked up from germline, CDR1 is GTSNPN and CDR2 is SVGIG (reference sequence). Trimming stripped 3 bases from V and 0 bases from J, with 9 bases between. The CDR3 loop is CAWREGLSGNTIYF. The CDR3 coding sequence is TGTGCCTGGAGGGAGGGACTCTCTGGAAACACCATATATTTT. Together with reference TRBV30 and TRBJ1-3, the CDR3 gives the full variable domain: SQTIHQWPATLVQPVGSPLSLECTVEGTSNPNLYWYRQAAGRGLQLLFYSVGIGQISSEVPQNLSASRPQDRQFILSSKKLLLSDSGFYLCAWREGLSGNTIYFGEGSWLTVV.

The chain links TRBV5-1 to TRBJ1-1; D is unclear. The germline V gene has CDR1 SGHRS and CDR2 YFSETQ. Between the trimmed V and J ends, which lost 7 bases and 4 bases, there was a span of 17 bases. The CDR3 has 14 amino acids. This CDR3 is CASSGEGRGTEAFF. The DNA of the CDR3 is TGCGCCAGCTCCGGGGAGGGAAGAGGCACTGAAGCTTTCTTT. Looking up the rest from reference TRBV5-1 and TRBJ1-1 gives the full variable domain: KAGVTQTPRYLIKTRGQQVTLSCSPISGHRSVSWYQQTPGQGLQFLFEYFSETQRNKGNFPGRFSGRQFSNSRSEMNVSTLELGDSALYLCASSGEGRGTEAFFGQGTRLTVV.